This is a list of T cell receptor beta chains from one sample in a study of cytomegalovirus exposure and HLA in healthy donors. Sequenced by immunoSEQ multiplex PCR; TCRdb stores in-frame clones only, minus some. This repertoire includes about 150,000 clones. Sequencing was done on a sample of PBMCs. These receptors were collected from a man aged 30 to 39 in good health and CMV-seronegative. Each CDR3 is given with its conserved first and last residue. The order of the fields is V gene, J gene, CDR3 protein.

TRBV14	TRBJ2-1	CASSQEGGSYNEQFF
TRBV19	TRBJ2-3	CASSIGGTRTDTQYF
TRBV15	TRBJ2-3	CATSKGGAADTQYF
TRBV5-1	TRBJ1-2	CASSPTGVISTGGYTF
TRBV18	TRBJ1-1	CASSPAGTEAFF
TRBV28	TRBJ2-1	CASSYSPSDNEQFF
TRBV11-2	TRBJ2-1	CASSLDSASGRLGQFF
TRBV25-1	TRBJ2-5	CASSEFRGGEETQYF
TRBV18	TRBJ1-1	CASSPSGGEVEAFF
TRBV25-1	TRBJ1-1	CASSEISGTGGLTEAFF
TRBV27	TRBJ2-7	CASSLGWQATYEQYF
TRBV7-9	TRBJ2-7	CASSLGGSRYEQYF
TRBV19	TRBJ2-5	CASTSGDGQETQYF
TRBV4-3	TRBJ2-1	CASSQDTSRGRAREQFF
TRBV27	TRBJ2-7	CASSFGIGREQYF
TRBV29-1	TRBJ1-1	CGSGTPGTEAFF
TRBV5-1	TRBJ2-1	CASSASGAYNEQFF
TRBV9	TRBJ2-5	CASSVAELGTQYF
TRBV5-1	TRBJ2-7	CASSLGQETGLAGSSSYEQYF
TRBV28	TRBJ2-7	CASSTQGLADSYEQYF
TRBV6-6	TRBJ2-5	CASRQLAGQETQYF
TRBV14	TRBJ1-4	CASSQGGREKLFF
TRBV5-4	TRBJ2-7	CASSPWRTGVYEQYF
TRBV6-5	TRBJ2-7	CAVRGTGLYEQYF
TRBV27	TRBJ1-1	CASGVGRAFF
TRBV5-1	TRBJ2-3	CASRRGGGAPTDTQYF
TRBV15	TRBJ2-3	CATSRDGGPDTQYF
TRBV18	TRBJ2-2	CASSLRLAGNTGELFF
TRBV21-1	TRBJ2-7	CASSTFSHPGSYEQYF
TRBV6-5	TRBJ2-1	CASSGQYTSYNEQFF
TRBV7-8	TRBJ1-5	CASTLGEETQPQHF
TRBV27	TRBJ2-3	CASTPPGQGQEDTQYF
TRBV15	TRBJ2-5	CATQRAGGSFQETQYF
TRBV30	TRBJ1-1	CAWSPDRGYTEAFF
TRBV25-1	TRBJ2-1	CASSDPGVGDNEQFF
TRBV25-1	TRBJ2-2	CASSGGQAGNTGELFF
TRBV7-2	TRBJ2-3	CASSSRAGGPGDTQYF
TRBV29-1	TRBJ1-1	CSVGSGQLGTEAFF
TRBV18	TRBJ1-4	CASSPYSGVEKLFF
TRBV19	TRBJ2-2	CASGGWTVGGELFF
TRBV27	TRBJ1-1	CASSFRHGTEAFF